This T cell receptor (beta chain) emerged from a study of CD8 T cells in ankylosing spondylitis. Points from the study as a whole: Ankylosing spondylitis blood seemed to carry a telltale TCR beta motif made of several highly homologous variants. Significant enrichment of disease-linked clones was reported in matched ankylosing spondylitis synovial fluid.

This clonotype was detected only a few times. Its antigen is still unknown. The CDR3 totals 14 residues. Germline CDR1 is SGHRS and CDR2 is YFSETQ. V was pared by 6 bases and J by 2 bases, with 14 bases between. A quantitative 5'-RACE method, one with molecular barcodes, was used to make TCR beta libraries. From the 5' RACE reads, TCRdb called clonotypes with MiXCR, one entry per CDR3 protein. Of about 390,000 distinct CDR3 sequences in the sample, around 20% were seen once. This rearrangement joins TRBV5-1 to TRBJ2-5; a possible D gene is TRBD1 (6 bases). The specimen sequenced was blood, either unsorted or a sorted T cell fraction (not recorded which). The sequence came from a male donor with ankylosing spondylitis. CDR3: CASMVTGTQETQYF. CDR3 sequence (DNA): TGCGCCAGCATGGTAACAGGGACACAAGAGACCCAGTACTTC.